This T cell receptor (beta chain) was obtained from a study of T cell responses to AZD1222 COVID-19 vaccine. Overall study: Second-dose timings of about 4 or about 12 weeks were pooled.

The study, taken as a whole, reports: A rise in Spike-specific TCR breadth and depth followed two AZD1222 doses. Mapped onto spike, vaccine-associated CD4 TCRs spanned it and were dominant at 160-218 and 743-854. Females made up more of the donors, who were largely white British, and clonal diversity may have come out too low.

Profiled with immunoSEQ multiplex PCR; TCRdb holds only in-frame clones, not every one. The sample carries about 130,000 clones, roughly 87% recorded once. In this sample, this clone turned up once. No antigen is known for it. CDR1 and CDR2 (germline): MNHEY, SVGEGT. CDR3 length: 17 residues. Trimming removed 2 bases from V and 3 bases from J, with 14 bases in between. Here the sequenced sample was peripheral blood, taken on day 0 of AZD1222 vaccination. The source is an adult in good health. The rearrangement uses TRBV6-2 or TRBV6-3 and TRBJ1-6; tentatively, D is TRBD1 (5 bases). The CDR3: CASSYGHGGSYNSPLHF. The DNA for the CDR3 is TGTGCCAGCAGTTACGGACACGGCGGCAGCTATAATTCACCCCTCCACTTT.